The present T cell receptor beta chain was sequenced within a study of blood T cell repertoires in COVID-19. Clones were read by immunoSEQ multiplex PCR, and TCRdb kept only the in-frame ones, dropping some. The sample lists about 120,000 clones, roughly 80% occurring once. V shed 2 bases, J shed 3 bases, and the junction held 6 bases outside the gene matches. Germline V gene data show CDR1 as KGHSH and CDR2 as LQKENI. The CDR3 has 16 residues. The sequenced material came from peripheral blood. The V call is TRBV18, the J call TRBJ1-1; TRBD1 agrees at 10 bases. This receptor was identified in a woman aged 55-70 years with acute or convalescent COVID-19. The CDR3 spells CASSPGGTGEHTEAFF. CDR3 nucleotides: TGTGCCAGCTCACCAGGAGGGACAGGGGAACACACTGAAGCTTTCTTT.